This T cell receptor (beta chain) was captured by sequencing in a study of T-cell memory formation after mild COVID-19. Comment on this clonotype: Its antigen is undetermined.

CDR1 and CDR2 from the germline V gene are DFQATT and SNEGSKA (reference sequence). There are 15 residues in the CDR3. V lost 3 bases and J lost 4; bases outside the gene matches: 6. One entry per CDR3 protein results from TCRdb running MiXCR on the 5' RACE reads. Among about 180,000 distinct CDR3 sequences listed, approximately 16% were seen once. General observations from the study: Balance between CD4 and CD8 was seen in clones contracting day 15 to 85, and a CD4+ lean was seen in later expanders.

This TCR was recovered from an adult woman who had mild COVID-19 (a few samples of this study predate the infection). Cell type and time point are not known. Sequenced input: PBMCs or a T cell subset sorted from them (not recorded which). The rearrangement joins TRBV20-1 to TRBJ2-3; 11 nucleotides agree with TRBD1. In DNA form, the CDR3 reads TGCAGTGCTAGCCGGGACAGGGGGAGGCCAGATACGCAGTATTTT. This gives the protein CSASRDRGRPDTQYF.